What follows are 3 T cell receptor delta chains derived from one specimen sequenced in a study of γδ T cells in repeated Plasmodium falciparum infection listed by TCRdb under 2021. The library was generated by multiplex PCR. TCRdb records Illumina MiSeq as the sequencer. TCRdb processed the public reads again with the CATT caller, after which rows with matching DNA were combined. For this sample there are about 57,000 delta-chain clones; 1.7% appear just once. The ten largest make up 15% of the sample. Vgamma9/Vdelta2+ and Vdelta2-negative gammadelta T cell populations were flow-sorted from peripheral blood mononuclear cells for bulk TCR repertoire analysis. Material: gamma-delta T cells from blood. These receptors came from a pool of human donors (malaria-infected and uninfected, not separated).

This clone was found many times. The protein TCRdb gives is from a much larger clone and does not agree with this DNA's translation at residue 14, likely a read error; the protein shown here comes from the DNA. The chain links TRDV1 to TRDJ4, with D maybe TRDD2 (5 bases). TCRdb gives no J gene; it was assigned here by matching the DNA to germline. The CDR3 has 18 residues. Trimming cost V 0 bases and J 3 bases, with 23 bases left between them. Germline V gene lookup returns CDR1 TSWWSYY and CDR2 QGS. The CDR3 DNA reads as TGTGCTCTTGGGGAACTTACCCTACGGCGCTACGCAGTCGGACCCCTGATCTTT. This sequence encodes CALGELTLRRYAVGPLIF.

About this clone: A far larger clone is just one base off, so this is likely a read error. The sample contains more than one DNA sequence encoding this CDR3. The V gene is TRDV1, the J gene TRDJ1; 11 bases fit TRDD3. No J gene was available from TCRdb, and it was assigned here by a germline match of the DNA. The CDR3 has 21 residues. V shed 2 bases and J 3 bases; nucleotides not matched to a gene: 20. The germline V gene has CDR1 TSWWSYY and CDR2 QGS. The CDR3 sequence is CALGESILQNIWGIRADKLIF. Here the CDR3 DNA reads TGTGCTCTTGGGGAAAGTATCCTACAGAACATTTGGGGGATACGCGCCGATAAACTCATCTTT.

In its sample, this clone was seen a few times. A far larger clone is off by one base, so a read error is likely. Within the sample, other DNA sequences also encode this same CDR3. The V and J genes are TRDV1 and TRDJ1, with 8 bases aligning to TRDD3. Assignment of the J gene here rests on matching the DNA to germline, because TCRdb gives none. Germline CDR1 is TSWWSYY and CDR2 is QGS. The length of the CDR3 is 22 residues. The CDR3 DNA is TGTGCTCTTGGGGAAGGTCTCTACCGTACTGGGGGTCACCTCCCCTACACTGATAAACTCATCTTT. Its translation: CALGEGLYRTGGHLPYTDKLIF.